The 26 T cell receptor beta chains listed next were all sequenced from one sample in a study of graft-versus-host responses after intestinal transplantation. Sequencing used immunoSEQ multiplex PCR; TCRdb keeps in-frame clones, though not all of them. The table includes about 85,000 clones, roughly four fifths detected once. Their antigen targets remain unknown. The specimen comprised unstimulated CD4+ T cells sorted from spleen or lymph node cells, sampled before intestinal transplant. The source of these receptors is a human donor who received an intestinal transplant.

The chain has TRBV21-1 and TRBJ2-7; the D call of TRBD1 is as the table states it, not checked on the DNA. TRBV21-1 is designated a pseudogene. The CDR3 consists of 13 residues. CDR3 DNA: TGTGCCAGCAGCAAAGGCCGACAGGGGATAGAGTACTTC. Amino acids: CASSKGRQGIEYF.

V usage is TRBV10-3 and J usage is TRBJ2-1, with D maybe TRBD2 (6 bases). Trimming took 7 bases from V and 7 from J, leaving 17 bases between them. This CDR3 is 14 amino acids long. CDR1 ENHRY and CDR2 SYGVKD come from the germline V gene. CDR3 sequence (DNA): TGTGCCATCACCTCTACTAGCAGACTGAATGAGCAGTTCTTC. Translation: CAITSTSRLNEQFF.

This clone was counted between two and nine times. CDR3 sequence: CASSQVTGDVGYTF. The CDR3 nucleotides are TGCGCCAGCAGCCAAGTAACAGGGGATGTTGGCTACACCTTC. The V call is TRBV4-1, the J call TRBJ1-2; 7 bases agree with TRBD1. After removal of 1 base from V and 7 bases from J, the junction contained 6 bases not matched to a gene. Per the germline V gene, CDR1 is MGHRA and CDR2 is YSYEKL. The CDR3 consists of 14 residues.

The chain recombines TRBV7-3 with TRBJ2-3, with D perhaps matching TRBD2 (6 bases). Germline V gene data show CDR1 as SGHTA and CDR2 as FQGTGA. Between the trimmed V and J ends, which lost 4 bases and 0 bases, there was a span of 8 bases. The CDR3 consists of 14 residues. This CDR3 is CASSSGLSTDTQYF. CDR3 DNA: TGTGCCAGCAGCTCCGGACTAAGCACAGATACGCAGTATTTT.

The chain joins TRBV30 to TRBJ1-4; D gene uncertain. Germline V CDR1 and CDR2: GTSNPN, SVGIG (reference sequence). This CDR3 comprises 14 residues. V lost 2 bases and J 5 bases, leaving 12 bases between the germline ends. The DNA for the CDR3 is TGTGCCTGGAGTTCTGGGCAGCCAAATGAAAAACTGTTTTTT. As protein: CAWSSGQPNEKLFF.

This clone was counted between two and nine times. The V call is TRBV18, the J call TRBJ1-4; 10 bases match TRBD1. The CDR3 is 14 residues long. Germline CDR1 KGHSH, CDR2 LQKENI. V shed 6 bases and J 8 bases; nucleotides not matched to a gene: 6. CDR3 region: CASSRQGAVEKLFF. CDR3 DNA sequence: TGTGCCAGCTCGCGACAGGGGGCAGTCGAAAAACTGTTTTTT.

The chain combines TRBV9 with TRBJ1-6; D may be TRBD1 (5 bases). The CDR3 is 15 residues long. CDR1 is SGDLS and CDR2 is YYNGEE in the germline V gene. V lost 0 bases to trimming and J lost 14 bases, with 18 bases between them. CDR3 amino acids: CASSVEAGTPVALHF. The CDR3 bases are TGTGCCAGCAGCGTAGAAGCGGGGACCCCGGTCGCCCTCCACTTT.

This chain connects TRBV28 to TRBJ1-2; tentatively, D is TRBD1 (6 bases). V gave up 6 bases and J gave up 8 bases, with 22 bases separating them. The CDR3 has 15 amino acids. Germline CDR1 is MDHEN and CDR2 is SYDVKM. The CDR3 sequence: CASRAGTITFQGYTF. DNA of the CDR3: TGTGCCAGCAGGGCCGGGACAATAACCTTCCAAGGCTACACCTTC.

This rearrangement joins TRBV28 to TRBJ2-7, with TRBD1 identical over 7 bases. Germline V CDR1 and CDR2: MDHEN, SYDVKM. The CDR3 contains 14 residues. The V gene end was trimmed by 7 bases and the J gene end by 4 bases; junction bases not matched to a gene: 10. The CDR3 loop reads CASNRRDSFYEQYF. CDR3 nucleotide sequence: TGTGCCAGCAACCGCCGGGACAGCTTTTACGAGCAGTACTTC.

This chain joins TRBV2 and TRBJ1-1; a possible D gene is TRBD1 (6 bases). The CDR3 totals 13 residues. The germline V and J ends were trimmed by 5 bases and 7 bases, with 14 bases remaining between them. CDR1 is SNHLY, CDR2 FYNNEI, per germline. The CDR3 nucleotides are TGTGCCAGCAGTCGACAGGAGTATAGTGAAGCTTTCTTT. Translated, it gives CASSRQEYSEAFF.

V and J are TRBV25-1 and TRBJ2-2, with a tentative D call TRBD2 (6 bases). The CDR3 runs to 14 residues. Trimming left V 2 bases short and J 6 bases short, with 10 bases between. Germline V CDR1 and CDR2: MGHDK, SYGVNS. The CDR3 sequence: CASSEGGSAGELFF. In DNA, the CDR3 is TGTGCCAGCAGTGAAGGAGGGTCCGCCGGGGAGCTGTTTTTT.

This chain connects TRBV7-9 to TRBJ2-5, with D perhaps TRBD2 (6 bases). Trimming stripped 7 bases from V and 6 bases from J, with 15 bases between. The length of the CDR3 is 13 residues. Germline CDR1 and CDR2: SEHNR and FQNEAQ (reference sequence). Here the CDR3 DNA reads TGTGCCAGCATCGAAACGGGCGGGAAGACCCAGTACTTC. Encoded protein: CASIETGGKTQYF.

The CDR3 DNA follows: TGTGCCAGCGGTAGCGGGGGGGCGGAAGAGACCCAGTACTTC. Its protein is CASGSGGAEETQYF. The chain employs TRBV28 and TRBJ2-5; 11 nucleotides agree with TRBD2. Germline lookup yields CDR1 MDHEN and CDR2 SYDVKM. V shed 8 bases, J shed 3 bases, and the junction held 5 bases outside the gene matches. The CDR3 covers 14 residues.

This clone came up once. The chain is built from TRBV27 and TRBJ2-7; 9 nucleotides align to TRBD1. This CDR3 has 15 amino acids. After removal of 4 bases from V and 4 bases from J, the junction contained 8 bases not matched to a gene. Germline values: CDR1 MNHEY, CDR2 SMNVEV (reference sequence). CDR3 in amino acids: CASSSPDRGAYEQYF. In nucleotides, the CDR3 is TGTGCCAGCAGTTCCCCGGACAGGGGCGCGTACGAGCAGTACTTC.

The J gene is TRBJ2-3, the V gene TRBV5-4, with 8 bases aligning to TRBD2. The CDR3 is made up of 17 amino acids. Looked up from germline, CDR1 is SGHNT and CDR2 is YYREEE (reference sequence). V shed 0 bases and J 0 bases; nucleotides not matched to a gene: 6. CDR3 sequence (DNA): TGTGCCAGCAGCTTGGCTCTAGCGGGCATTAGCACAGATACGCAGTATTTT. Its translation: CASSLALAGISTDTQYF.

CDR3 nucleotides: TGTGCCAGCTCACCACCGTTAGGGAACGGGGCTGAAGCTTTCTTT. Protein: CASSPPLGNGAEAFF. The rearrangement links TRBV18 to TRBJ1-1; D is unclear. Trimming pared 0 bases from V and 6 bases from J, leaving 14 bases between. CDR3 length: 15 residues. In germline, CDR1 is KGHSH, CDR2 LQKENI.

The genes are TRBV20-1 and TRBJ2-1; 8 nucleotides match TRBD1. CDR1 is DFQATT, CDR2 SNEGSKA, per germline (reference sequence). V lost 7 bases to trimming and J lost 10 bases; unmatched junction nucleotides: 6. This CDR3 region has 11 residues. The CDR3 DNA sequence: TGCAGTGTCCAAGACAGGGGAGAGCAGTTCTTC. Translation gives CSVQDRGEQFF.

Only one count was recorded for this clone. The genes are TRBV4-2 and TRBJ2-5, with 10 bases that match TRBD2. The J segment lost 4 bases and the V segment lost 4 bases, leaving 6 bases of the junction unmatched. The CDR3 extends over 15 amino acids. Germline values: CDR1 LGHNA, CDR2 YNFKEQ. Here the CDR3 reads CASSPGLAEIETQYF. CDR3 nucleotide sequence: TGTGCCAGCAGCCCTGGACTAGCGGAGATAGAGACCCAGTACTTC.

J is TRBJ2-1 and V is TRBV19; 8 bases line up with TRBD2. Germline V gene sequence: CDR1 LNHDA, CDR2 SQIVND (reference sequence). The V segment lost 7 bases and the J segment 9 bases; nucleotides outside the gene matches: 11. CDR3 length: 14 amino acids. The CDR3 is CASNERGRRGEQFF. In DNA, the CDR3 is TGTGCCAGTAACGAGCGGGGGAGAAGAGGTGAGCAGTTCTTC.

This chain uses TRBV5-1 with TRBJ2-1; 12 bases fit TRBD2. V dropped 4 bases and J dropped 2; count of bases not matched to a gene: 10. Germline lookup yields CDR1 SGHRS and CDR2 YFSETQ. The CDR3 extends over 18 amino acids. The DNA of the CDR3 is TGCGCCAGCAGCGGGAGACTAGCGGGGGCCGTCGCCTACAATGAGCAGTTCTTC. Its translation: CASSGRLAGAVAYNEQFF.

This clone was counted only a few times. The rearrangement joins TRBV19 to TRBJ1-2, with D maybe TRBD1 (6 bases). The CDR3 is 13 amino acids. Germline V gives CDR1 LNHDA, CDR2 SQIVND (reference sequence). Trimming took off 3 bases at V and 7 bases at J, with 12 bases between the two ends. The CDR3: CASSIGQSSGYTF. Here the CDR3 DNA reads TGTGCCAGTAGTATCGGACAGAGCTCTGGCTACACCTTC.

This chain joins TRBV6-1 and TRBJ2-7, with TRBD1 matching over 7 bases. The CDR3 runs to 12 residues. V lost 4 bases, J lost 6 bases, and 3 bases stayed unmatched. Germline CDR1 reads MNHNS; CDR2 reads SASEGT. CDR3 sequence (DNA): TGTGCCAGCAGTGCCAGGGGGATCGAGCAGTACTTC. It codes for CASSARGIEQYF.

The rearrangement links TRBV11-1 to TRBJ1-4; 8 bases map to TRBD1. V dropped 5 bases and J dropped 7; count of bases not matched to a gene: 9. Germline V CDR1 and CDR2: SGHAT, FQDESV (reference sequence). The CDR3 has 15 residues. DNA for the CDR3: TGTGCCAGCAGCCAAGGTTCCAGGGGGCGTGAAAAACTGTTTTTT. This codes for CASSQGSRGREKLFF.

In DNA form, the CDR3 reads TGTGCCAGCACCCGTTACCCGAGCACCGGGGAGCTGTTTTTT. Translating it yields CASTRYPSTGELFF. The V and J genes are TRBV11-2 and TRBJ2-2; no firm D call. This CDR3 contains 14 residues. The V and J ends lost 7 bases and 4 bases respectively, with 13 bases between them. Germline V gene lookup returns CDR1 SGHAT and CDR2 FQNNGV.

The CDR3 DNA follows: TGTGCCAGCAGCGAGAGAGGACAAGGTGAGCAGTTCTTC. Its translation is CASSERGQGEQFF. The V call is TRBV5-5, the J call TRBJ2-1, with D perhaps TRBD1 (5 bases). The CDR3 is 13 residues long. V was cut by 4 bases and J by 9 bases, with 14 bases left in between. The V gene's germline CDR1 is SGHKS and CDR2 YYEKEE (reference sequence).

The chain carries TRBV4-1 and TRBJ2-1; 15 nucleotides line up with TRBD2. The germline V gene has CDR1 MGHRA and CDR2 YSYEKL. V shed 3 bases, J shed 7 bases, and the junction held 10 bases outside the gene matches. This CDR3 has 18 residues. As DNA, the CDR3 is TGCGCCAGCAGCCACCCCGGGACTAGCGGGAGGTGGGGAAATGAGCAGTTCTTC. It translates to CASSHPGTSGRWGNEQFF.